One sample yielded the 30 T cell receptor beta chains listed below, sequenced in a study of T cells in Graves' hyperthyroidism and ophthalmopathy. Amplification targeted TCR beta CDR3 regions from RNA transcripts. HTBI primers were employed in a first-round RT-PCR of the TCR CDR3. TCRdb re-called the multiplex PCR reads with MiXCR, one entry per CDR3 protein. The top ten clones hold more than 25% of a sample with a few hundred thousand distinct CDR3 sequences, less than 25% of them seen once. Sequenced material: blood. These receptors came from a young man with Graves' hyperthyroidism.

This chain joins TRBV6-5 and TRBJ1-2; 8 bases align to TRBD1. The J segment lost 8 bases and the V segment lost 5 bases, leaving 13 bases of the junction unmatched. CDR1 is MNHEY, CDR2 SVGAGI, per germline. The CDR3 extends over 15 amino acids. This CDR3 is CASSLLGGTGRGYTF. CDR3 DNA sequence: TGTGCCAGCAGTCTACTGGGGGGGACAGGAAGAGGCTACACCTTC.

Points on this clonotype: A read error may produce the germline difference seen at one junction end. The V call is TRBV11-1, the J call TRBJ2-2; 7 nucleotides align to TRBD2. The CDR3 runs to 16 residues. Germline CDR1 reads SGHAT; CDR2 reads FQDESV (reference sequence). The CDR3 DNA sequence: TGTGCCAGCAGCCCGGCTAGCGGACTCAGCACCGGGGAGCTGTGTTTT. It yields the protein CASSPASGLSTGELCF.

This clonotype was detected many times. This rearrangement joins TRBV18 to TRBJ1-1; D remains ambiguous. This CDR3 spans 15 amino acids. Looked up from germline, CDR1 is KGHSH and CDR2 is LQKENI. V was shortened by 0 bases and J by 0 bases, with 8 bases between the two germline ends. CDR3: CASSPPQVMNTEAFF. The CDR3 bases are TGTGCCAGCTCACCACCCCAGGTAATGAACACTGAAGCTTTCTTT. Based on the CDR3 plus reference TRBV18 and TRBJ1-1, the full variable domain is NAGVMQNPRHLVRRRGQEARLRCSPMKGHSHVYWYRQLPEEGLKFMVYLQKENIIDESGMPKERFSAEFPKEGPSILRIQQVVRGDSAAYFCASSPPQVMNTEAFFGQGTRLTVV.

V gene TRBV12-3 or TRBV12-4 combines with J gene TRBJ1-2; weak D call: TRBD1 (5 bases). V was shortened by 4 bases and J by 5 bases, with 29 bases between the two germline ends. There are 19 residues in the CDR3. The CDR3 nucleotides read TGTGCCAGCAGTTGGCAACGTTTCGTCCCGGGGGGATTGGGTTATGGCTACACCTTC. Translated: CASSWQRFVPGGLGYGYTF.

V gene TRBV4-2 combines with J gene TRBJ2-2, with D unresolved. The CDR3 length is 14 residues. Between the trimmed V and J ends, which lost 1 base and 3 bases, there was a span of 6 bases. The V gene's germline CDR1 is LGHNA and CDR2 YNFKEQ. CDR3: CASSQAEDTGELFF. For the CDR3, the DNA is TGTGCCAGCAGCCAAGCAGAAGACACCGGGGAGCTGTTTTTT.

This clonotype was recorded at least ten times. The CDR3 sequence is CASSLVLGVNTEAFF. DNA for the CDR3: TGTGCCAGCAGTTTAGTGTTGGGGGTGAACACTGAAGCTTTCTTT. The V gene is TRBV27, the J gene TRBJ1-1; D may be TRBD1 (5 bases). The V and J ends lost 2 bases and 0 bases respectively, with 10 bases between them. The CDR3 has 15 amino acids. CDR1 is MNHEY and CDR2 is SMNVEV in the germline V gene (reference sequence).

The J gene is TRBJ2-7, the V gene TRBV12-3 or TRBV12-4, with TRBD1 matching 9 bases. Trimming cost V 6 bases and J 5 bases; bases outside gene matches: 2. The CDR3 is made up of 12 amino acids. The CDR3 protein is CASRGQGDEQYF. Written as DNA, the CDR3 is TGTGCCAGCAGGGGACAGGGAGACGAGCAGTACTTC.

This clonotype was detected ten times or more. The genes are TRBV6-5 and TRBJ1-2; D is ambiguous. Trimming pared 4 bases from V and 4 bases from J, leaving 10 bases between. Per germline, CDR1 MNHEY and CDR2 SVGAGI. CDR3 length: 13 residues. The CDR3, as DNA: TGTGCCAGCAGTTCCCGGAGCTCCTATGGCTACACCTTC. This codes for CASSSRSSYGYTF.

This clonotype was found many times. The rearrangement uses TRBV2 and TRBJ2-7; D uncertain. V was shortened by 3 bases and J by 0 bases, with 6 bases between the two germline ends. Germline CDR1 is SNHLY and CDR2 is FYNNEI. This CDR3 is built from 13 residues. The CDR3 region has the DNA TGTGCCAGCAGTGATGGTCACTCCTACGAGCAGTACTTC. Translated, it gives CASSDGHSYEQYF.

This clonotype showed up just a few times. This chain links TRBV6-5 with TRBJ1-1, with TRBD1 identical over 7 bases. The V gene end was trimmed by 1 base and the J gene end by 8 bases; junction bases not matched to a gene: 4. The CDR3 runs 13 residues. Germline V gene lookup returns CDR1 MNHEY and CDR2 SVGAGI. For the CDR3, the DNA is TGTGCCAGCAGTTACTACAGGGGACCGGAAGCTTTCTTT. This encodes CASSYYRGPEAFF.

This clonotype was counted only a few times. The V and J genes are TRBV5-5 and TRBJ2-5; possible D gene TRBD1, 5 bases. The CDR3 is made up of 15 amino acids. CDR1 and CDR2 from the germline V gene are SGHKS and YYEKEE (reference sequence). V was cut by 0 bases and J by 1 base, with 10 bases left in between. In DNA, the CDR3 is TGTGCCAGCAGCTTGGCCGCAGGGCCCCAAGAGACCCAGTACTTC. Translating it yields CASSLAAGPQETQYF.

In the case of this clonotype: A much larger clone lies a single base off, so this may be a read error. The chain recombines TRBV20-1 with TRBJ1-5; D perhaps matches TRBD1 (6 bases). CDR1 and CDR2 from the germline V gene are DFQATT and SNEGSKA (reference sequence). The CDR3 loop spans 15 amino acids. In DNA form, the CDR3 reads TGCGGTGCTAGAGAAAGTGGACAGCACAATCAGCCCCAGCATTTT. Its protein is CGARESGQHNQPQHF.

V and J are TRBV11-2 and TRBJ2-5; the D is unclear. Germline CDR1 reads SGHAT; CDR2 reads FQNNGV. The V and J ends lost 1 base and 2 bases respectively, with 11 bases between them. The CDR3 length is 15 residues. The CDR3 bases are TGTGCCAGCAGCTTAGGGTTACGGATACAAGAGACCCAGTACTTC. It yields the protein CASSLGLRIQETQYF.

The chain's CDR3 is CASSQAPLKQISNQPQHF. The CDR3 DNA follows: TGCGCCAGCAGCCAAGCCCCATTGAAACAGATTAGCAATCAGCCCCAGCATTTT. This chain uses TRBV4-1 with TRBJ1-5; D gene unclear. Germline CDR1 is MGHRA and CDR2 is YSYEKL. This CDR3 contains 18 residues. The V end lost 1 base, the J end lost 0 bases, and 16 bases lay between the germline ends.

This clonotype appeared many times. The chain combines TRBV28 with TRBJ2-7; 9 bases map to TRBD1. The V gene end was trimmed by 6 bases and the J gene end by 5 bases; junction bases not matched to a gene: 8. CDR3 length: 14 residues. CDR1 MDHEN and CDR2 SYDVKM come from the germline V gene. The CDR3 DNA is TGTGCCAGCAGGTCGGGACAGGGATTTGACGAGCAGTACTTC. Translation gives CASRSGQGFDEQYF.

This clonotype was seen at least ten times. The V and J genes are TRBV2 and TRBJ1-5, with a possible D match to TRBD1 (6 bases). With 6 bases removed from V and 3 bases from J, the gap between germline ends came to 15 bases. This CDR3 spans 15 amino acids. CDR1 is SNHLY and CDR2 is FYNNEI in the germline V gene. CDR3 DNA: TGTGCCAGCAGGGCCAGGGGAGGGTTCAATCAGCCCCAGCATTTT. It yields the protein CASRARGGFNQPQHF.

This clonotype was seen many times. The chain couples TRBV6-2 or TRBV6-3 to TRBJ2-2; D not certain. Trimming stripped 2 bases from V and 5 bases from J, with 12 bases between. Per germline, CDR1 MNHEY and CDR2 SVGEGT. This CDR3 has 15 amino acids. CDR3 in amino acids: CASSYTPLGTGELFF. CDR3 in DNA: TGTGCCAGCAGTTACACCCCTTTGGGAACCGGGGAGCTGTTTTTT.

The gene calls are TRBV20-1 and TRBJ2-7; 7 bases match TRBD2. Losses at the gene ends were 0 bases for V and 5 bases for J; bases not matched to a gene: 16. CDR1 and CDR2 (germline): DFQATT, SNEGSKA (reference sequence). The CDR3 is 17 amino acids. CDR3: CSARDWGFRGRLNEQYF. The CDR3 nucleotides read TGCAGTGCTAGAGATTGGGGCTTCCGCGGGAGACTCAACGAGCAGTACTTC.

The rearrangement joins TRBV18 to TRBJ1-6; a weak D match, TRBD1 (5 bases). The germline V and J ends were trimmed by 2 bases and 7 bases, with 12 bases remaining between them. Germline V gene data show CDR1 as KGHSH and CDR2 as LQKENI. This CDR3 region has 15 residues. CDR3 residues: CASSPRDLGNSPLHF. CDR3 coding DNA: TGTGCCAGCTCACCAAGGGACTTAGGGAATTCACCCCTCCACTTT.

Ten or more counts support this clonotype. The J gene is TRBJ1-1, the V gene TRBV10-3; tentatively, D is TRBD1 (6 bases). Trimming pared 6 bases from V and 1 base from J, leaving 9 bases between. The CDR3 is 13 amino acids. Germline CDR1 ENHRY, CDR2 SYGVKD. This CDR3 reads CAISEGGNTEAFF. The CDR3 DNA reads as TGTGCCATCAGCGAGGGGGGGAACACTGAAGCTTTCTTT.

This clonotype was seen repeatedly, ten times or more. The chain is built from TRBV6-2 or TRBV6-3 and TRBJ2-7; perhaps TRBD2 as D (6 bases). The CDR3 consists of 14 residues. Germline loops: CDR1 MNHEY, CDR2 SVGEGT. V shed 4 bases and J shed 5 bases, with 15 bases lying between them. CDR3 in amino acids: CASSLEGWIHEQYF. The DNA of the CDR3 is TGTGCCAGCAGTTTGGAGGGGTGGATCCACGAGCAGTACTTC.

This clonotype was counted many times. This chain links TRBV7-6 with TRBJ1-2; maybe TRBD1 (5 bases). CDR1 and CDR2 from the germline V gene are SGHVS and FNYEAQ. V lost 0 bases and J 4 bases, leaving 9 bases between the germline ends. This CDR3 has 14 amino acids. The chain's CDR3 is CASSLAPGAYGYTF. The CDR3, as DNA: TGTGCCAGCAGCTTAGCGCCCGGGGCCTATGGCTACACCTTC.

This clonotype was seen at least ten times. The chain employs TRBV5-1 and TRBJ2-5; TRBD2 aligns across 10 bases. With V trimmed by 4 bases and J by 7 bases, 7 bases remained unmatched. CDR3 length: 14 amino acids. Germline lookup yields CDR1 SGHRS and CDR2 YFSETQ. The CDR3 DNA sequence: TGCGCCAGCAGCATCACTAGCGGGGAAGGGACCCAGTACTTC. This encodes CASSITSGEGTQYF. Combining the CDR3 with reference TRBV5-1 and TRBJ2-5 gives the whole variable domain KAGVTQTPRYLIKTRGQQVTLSCSPISGHRSVSWYQQTPGQGLQFLFEYFSETQRNKGNFPGRFSGRQFSNSRSEMNVSTLELGDSALYLCASSITSGEGTQYFGPGTRLLVL.

The J gene is TRBJ2-5, the V gene TRBV12-3 or TRBV12-4; a possible D gene is TRBD1 (5 bases). The CDR3 contains 13 residues. V was clipped by 8 bases and J by 7 bases, with 17 bases between them. In DNA form, the CDR3 reads TGTGCCAGCGCGTGGGGCGGCAAGACGACCCAGTACTTC. Its protein product is CASAWGGKTTQYF.

Ten or more counts support this clonotype. V and J are TRBV6-5 and TRBJ2-7, with D uncertain. Per the germline V gene, CDR1 is MNHEY and CDR2 is SVGAGI. The CDR3 is made up of 12 amino acids. V lost 1 base to trimming and J lost 6 bases, with 7 bases between them. CDR3 bases: TGTGCCAGCAGTTACTTTGGGCCCGAGCAGTACTTC. Translating it yields CASSYFGPEQYF.

This chain links TRBV11-2 with TRBJ2-7, with 7 bases fitting TRBD2. The germline CDR1 and CDR2 sequences are SGHAT and FQNNGV. Germline trimming cut 4 bases from V and 2 bases from J; bases unmatched to any gene: 5. The CDR3 is 14 amino acids. CDR3 DNA sequence: TGTGCCAGCAGCTGGGGGGGAGGGGCCTACGAGCAGTACTTC. It specifies CASSWGGGAYEQYF.

This clonotype was picked up a small number of times. CDR3 loop: CSARDPLGSSYEQYF. CDR3 nucleotides: TGCAGTGCTAGAGACCCTTTGGGGTCCTCCTACGAGCAGTACTTC. The chain has TRBV20-1 and TRBJ2-7; no clear D gene. Germline CDR1 reads DFQATT; CDR2 reads SNEGSKA (reference sequence). Trimming stripped 0 bases from V and 0 bases from J, with 12 bases between. This CDR3 has 15 residues.

This clonotype was observed many times. This chain joins TRBV19 and TRBJ1-1, with a tentative D call TRBD1 (5 bases). Germline loops: CDR1 LNHDA, CDR2 SQIVND (reference sequence). The CDR3 loop spans 16 amino acids. V lost 2 bases and J lost 4, with 17 bases in between. CDR3 nucleotide sequence: TGTGCCAGTAGTATACTCGGGGCAGGGCTGAGCACTGAAGCTTTCTTT. Its translation: CASSILGAGLSTEAFF.

The chain joins TRBV5-1 to TRBJ2-7; 11 bases map to TRBD2. Germline CDR1 SGHRS, CDR2 YFSETQ. This CDR3 is 17 amino acids long. V lost 4 bases, J lost 0 bases, and 9 bases stayed unmatched. The CDR3 here is CASSIGGLAANSYEQYF. CDR3 bases: TGCGCCAGCAGCATTGGGGGACTAGCGGCCAACTCCTACGAGCAGTACTTC.

This clonotype has at least ten counts. The chain combines TRBV7-9 with TRBJ2-7; no clear D. V was shortened by 5 bases and J by 2 bases, with 13 bases between the two germline ends. From germline, CDR1 is SEHNR and CDR2 FQNEAQ (reference sequence). The CDR3 runs 14 residues. The CDR3 loop is CASSHPDVTYEQYF. The CDR3, as DNA: TGTGCCAGCAGCCATCCCGACGTTACCTACGAGCAGTACTTC.